The 31 T cell receptor beta chains in this list originate from one sample, sequenced in a study of CD8 T cells in acute hepatitis C reinfection. This sample's time point: naive CD8 control sorted from an acute-time-point sample. Only in-frame clones appear in the TCRdb table, and some are missing; sequencing was by immunoSEQ multiplex PCR. This sample has 30,000 to 45,000 clones, with 70% to 90% found just once. Sequencing was performed on naive CD8+ T cells from PBMCs. The receptors here all came from a woman aged 18 to 35 who spontaneously cleared hepatitis C infection.

The chain has TRBV27 and TRBJ2-7; D is undetermined. Germline V lookup: CDR1 MNHEY, CDR2 SMNVEV (reference sequence). There are 13 residues in the CDR3. V was trimmed by 3 bases and J by 2 bases, leaving 8 bases between them. The CDR3 region is CASSFKAAYEQYF. The CDR3 DNA is TGTGCCAGCAGTTTTAAAGCAGCCTACGAGCAGTACTTC.

The chain links TRBV9 to TRBJ1-5; the D is unclear. Trimming removed 4 bases at V and 2 bases at J, with 13 bases between. Looked up from germline, CDR1 is SGDLS and CDR2 is YYNGEE. The CDR3 is 15 amino acids. As DNA, the CDR3 is TGTGCCAGCAGCCCCCGAGACAACGGCAATCAGCCCCAGCATTTT. It codes for CASSPRDNGNQPQHF.

This clone was seen only a few times. This chain joins TRBV27 and TRBJ1-1, with no clear D. CDR1 is MNHEY and CDR2 is SMNVEV in the germline V gene (reference sequence). Trimming removed 5 bases at V and 3 bases at J, with 10 bases between. The CDR3 totals 13 residues. The CDR3 region is CASSPTVYTEAFF. In DNA, the CDR3 is TGTGCCAGCAGTCCAACAGTTTACACTGAAGCTTTCTTT.

V is TRBV9 and J is TRBJ2-5; D remains unclear. CDR3 length: 14 residues. Germline-derived CDR1 and CDR2 are SGDLS and YYNGEE. V lost 1 base and J 4 bases, leaving 11 bases between the germline ends. CDR3 nucleotide sequence: TGTGCCAGCAGCGTAAGATCCTCCGTAGAGACCCAGTACTTC. Protein product: CASSVRSSVETQYF.

The V and J genes are TRBV19 and TRBJ2-1; TRBD1 matches 7 bases. The CDR3 totals 13 residues. V dropped 10 bases and J dropped 4; count of bases not matched to a gene: 7. Germline V gene lookup returns CDR1 LNHDA and CDR2 SQIVND (reference sequence). The CDR3 DNA sequence: TGTGCCACGACCCGGGACAGATACAATGAGCAGTTCTTC. Amino acids: CATTRDRYNEQFF.

This sequence joins TRBV7-2 and TRBJ1-5; D unresolved. Germline V CDR1 and CDR2: SGHTA, FQGNSA. V lost 1 base and J lost 2, with 9 bases in between. The CDR3 runs to 15 residues. As DNA, the CDR3 is TGTGCCAGCAGCTTAGGAAGGGTTGGCAATCAGCCCCAGCATTTT. Translated, it gives CASSLGRVGNQPQHF.

V is TRBV5-8 and J is TRBJ1-5, with 8 bases fitting TRBD1. Unmatched junction bases numbered 1, after V lost 4 bases and J lost 4 bases. Germline CDR1 is SGHTS and CDR2 is YDEGEE. The CDR3 is 13 amino acids. The CDR3 region has the DNA TGTGCCAGCAGCCGGACAGGGAATCAGCCCCAGCATTTT. Translating it yields CASSRTGNQPQHF. The full variable domain, completed using reference TRBV5-8 and TRBJ1-5, is EAGVTQSPTHLIKTRGQQATLRCSPISGHTSVYWYQQALGLGLQFLLWYDEGEERNRGNFPPRFSGRQFPNYSSELNVNALELEDSALYLCASSRTGNQPQHFGDGTRLSIL.

The rearrangement uses TRBV13 and TRBJ2-5; 8 bases align to TRBD2. This CDR3 spans 14 amino acids. The trim removed 0 bases at V and 5 bases at J, leaving 2 bases unmatched. CDR1 PRHDT and CDR2 FYEKMQ come from the germline V gene (reference sequence). The CDR3 reads CASSLGGTRETQYF. CDR3 coding DNA: TGTGCCAGCAGCTTAGGGGGGACTAGGGAGACCCAGTACTTC.

This rearrangement joins TRBV7-6 to TRBJ1-1; tentatively, D is TRBD1 (5 bases). CDR1 is SGHVS, CDR2 FNYEAQ, per germline. The CDR3 runs to 14 residues. Trimming cost V 5 bases and J 3 bases, with 13 bases left between them. CDR3 sequence: CASSKGEGYTEAFF. CDR3 DNA: TGTGCCAGCAGCAAAGGGGAGGGTTACACTGAAGCTTTCTTT.

The J gene is TRBJ1-1, the V gene TRBV7-3; tentative D call: TRBD1 (6 bases). Trimming pared 5 bases from V and 1 base from J, leaving 14 bases between. The CDR3 is 15 amino acids. CDR1 and CDR2 from the germline V gene are SGHTA and FQGTGA. This CDR3 reads CASSPPGAPNTEAFF. For the CDR3, the DNA is TGTGCCAGCAGCCCGCCAGGGGCTCCGAACACTGAAGCTTTCTTT.

The chain couples TRBV19 to TRBJ1-1, with 8 bases that match TRBD1. The germline CDR1 and CDR2 sequences are LNHDA and SQIVND (reference sequence). The CDR3 is 15 residues long. V dropped 3 bases and J dropped 6; count of bases not matched to a gene: 9. The CDR3 DNA reads as TGTGCCAGTAGTATGACACAGGGGGTTCGCGCTGAAGCTTTCTTT. Translating gives CASSMTQGVRAEAFF.

The chain links TRBV27 to TRBJ2-5; tentatively, D is TRBD2 (6 bases). CDR3 size: 13 residues. Germline-derived CDR1 and CDR2 are MNHEY and SMNVEV (reference sequence). V was clipped by 6 bases and J by 3 bases, with 11 bases between them. The CDR3 DNA sequence: TGTGCCAGCAGCCTCGGGACTGAAGAGACCCAGTACTTC. Its protein product is CASSLGTEETQYF.

The chain employs TRBV5-5 and TRBJ2-2, with TRBD2 as a possible D gene (6 bases). The germline CDR1 and CDR2 sequences are SGHKS and YYEKEE (reference sequence). V was clipped by 0 bases and J by 4 bases, with 16 bases between them. This CDR3 is 17 amino acids long. CDR3 sequence: CASSLVLGGSSTGELFF. The CDR3 bases are TGTGCCAGCAGCTTGGTGCTGGGGGGTTCTTCCACCGGGGAGCTGTTTTTT.

This rearrangement joins TRBV4-1 to TRBJ2-7, with 8 bases that match TRBD2. CDR3 length: 16 amino acids. Per germline, CDR1 MGHRA and CDR2 YSYEKL. The ends lost 1 base at V and 3 bases at J; junction bases unmatched: 8. The CDR3 loop is CASSQGSSGSIYEQYF. DNA of the CDR3: TGCGCCAGCAGCCAAGGTTCCAGCGGGAGTATCTACGAGCAGTACTTC.

The chain combines TRBV7-8 with TRBJ2-7; 12 nucleotides match TRBD2. With 3 bases clipped from V and 0 bases from J, the junction kept 6 bases outside the gene matches. Germline CDR1 is SGHVS and CDR2 is FQNEAQ. This CDR3 comprises 17 residues. In DNA, the CDR3 is TGTGCCAGCAGCTTTCGCCTAGCGGGAGGGAGCTCCTACGAGCAGTACTTC. Its protein is CASSFRLAGGSSYEQYF.

The chain couples TRBV6-6 to TRBJ2-2, with 7 bases identical to TRBD2. Unmatched junction bases numbered 4, after V lost 4 bases and J lost 5 bases. CDR3 size: 14 residues. Germline V gives CDR1 MNHNY, CDR2 SVGAGI (reference sequence). The CDR3 nucleotides read TGTGCCAGCAGTTCCGGGAGGCCAACCGGGGAGCTGTTTTTT. This codes for CASSSGRPTGELFF.

The V call is TRBV28, the J call TRBJ1-5, with TRBD1 matching 8 bases. Germline trimming cut 8 bases from V and 6 bases from J; bases unmatched to any gene: 6. CDR3 length: 13 amino acids. From germline, CDR1 is MDHEN and CDR2 SYDVKM. The CDR3 coding sequence is TGTGCCAGCGTGGGCAGGGGGCGTCAGCCCCAGCATTTT. This sequence encodes CASVGRGRQPQHF.

V and J are TRBV7-9 and TRBJ2-7, with 13 bases fitting TRBD2. The V segment lost 0 bases and the J segment 4 bases; nucleotides outside the gene matches: 9. The CDR3 is made up of 18 amino acids. CDR1 and CDR2 (germline): SEHNR, FQNEAQ (reference sequence). The CDR3 sequence is CASSLAWGGLAGAYEQYF. The CDR3, as DNA: TGTGCCAGCAGCTTAGCTTGGGGAGGACTAGCGGGAGCTTACGAGCAGTACTTC.

The chain links TRBV9 to TRBJ2-1; no clear D. The germline V gene has CDR1 SGDLS and CDR2 YYNGEE. The CDR3 is made up of 15 amino acids. Trimming took off 0 bases at V and 1 base at J, with 8 bases between the two ends. Here the CDR3 reads CASSVVGVSYNEQFF. CDR3 nucleotide sequence: TGTGCCAGCAGCGTAGTTGGGGTATCCTACAATGAGCAGTTCTTC.

This chain uses TRBV27 with TRBJ1-1; TRBD1 might be the D (5 bases). The CDR3 is 14 residues long. Trimming shortened V by 5 bases and J by 0 bases, and 10 bases separated the two germline ends. Germline V CDR1 and CDR2: MNHEY, SMNVEV (reference sequence). CDR3 residues: CASSAGSLNTEAFF. Here the CDR3 DNA reads TGTGCCAGCAGTGCAGGGTCCCTGAACACTGAAGCTTTCTTT.

CDR3 loop: CATGQGSGTYEQYF. CDR3 nucleotide sequence: TGTGCCACCGGACAGGGGTCAGGGACCTACGAGCAGTACTTC. J is TRBJ2-7 and V is TRBV15, with 9 bases matching TRBD1. Germline assignment: CDR1 LNHNV and CDR2 YYDKDF (reference sequence). The CDR3 has 14 residues. Germline trimming cut 8 bases from V and 2 bases from J; bases unmatched to any gene: 7.

The CDR3 DNA is TGTGCCAGCAGCTTAGTGTTTTTGGCCCCGGGACAGGGCGACACTGAAGCTTTCTTT. Amino acid sequence: CASSLVFLAPGQGDTEAFF. The chain carries TRBV7-9 and TRBJ1-1; 9 bases agree with TRBD1. J was trimmed by 3 bases and V by 1 base; bases with no gene match: 15. The CDR3 length is 19 residues. Germline assignment: CDR1 SEHNR and CDR2 FQNEAQ (reference sequence).

This clone was seen a single time. V usage is TRBV7-2 and J usage is TRBJ1-1; D is unclear. The CDR3 totals 11 residues. The germline gives CDR1 SGHTA, CDR2 FQGNSA. V lost 1 base to trimming and J lost 13 bases, with 10 bases between them. CDR3: CASSLVMNDFF. As DNA, the CDR3 is TGTGCCAGCAGCTTAGTAATGAATGATTTCTTT.

The rearrangement uses TRBV5-1 and TRBJ2-1, with D possibly being TRBD1 (6 bases). Between the trimmed V and J ends, which lost 7 bases and 6 bases, there was a span of 14 bases. Germline V gives CDR1 SGHRS, CDR2 YFSETQ. This CDR3 has 13 residues. The CDR3 protein is CASPLGAFNEQFF. The CDR3 nucleotides are TGCGCCAGCCCCTTGGGGGCATTCAATGAGCAGTTCTTC. Using reference TRBV5-1 and TRBJ2-1 for the parts outside the CDR3, the full variable domain is KAGVTQTPRYLIKTRGQQVTLSCSPISGHRSVSWYQQTPGQGLQFLFEYFSETQRNKGNFPGRFSGRQFSNSRSEMNVSTLELGDSALYLCASPLGAFNEQFFGPGTRLTVL.

The rearrangement links TRBV9 to TRBJ2-3; TRBD2 agrees at 11 bases. With 4 bases clipped from V and 1 base from J, the junction kept 11 bases outside the gene matches. Germline lookup yields CDR1 SGDLS and CDR2 YYNGEE. The CDR3 runs 18 residues. CDR3 DNA sequence: TGTGCCAGCAGCCCGCGTCTAACACTAGCGGGGGGCACAGATACGCAGTATTTT. This encodes CASSPRLTLAGGTDTQYF. The full variable domain, completed using reference TRBV9 and TRBJ2-3, is DSGVTQTPKHLITATGQRVTLRCSPRSGDLSVYWYQQSLDQGLQFLIQYYNGEERAKGNILERFSAQQFPDLHSELNLSSLELGDSALYFCASSPRLTLAGGTDTQYFGPGTRLTVL.

This clone is a singleton in its sample. This sequence joins TRBV11-3 and TRBJ1-5; no reliable D call. The CDR3 loop spans 15 amino acids. Germline assignment: CDR1 SGHNT and CDR2 YENEEA. Trimming removed 3 bases at V and 6 bases at J, with 15 bases between. CDR3 amino acids: CASSLSLNFVQPQHF. The CDR3 bases are TGTGCCAGCAGCTTGTCTTTAAACTTTGTTCAGCCCCAGCATTTT.

The J gene is TRBJ2-5, the V gene TRBV10-3; D gene unclear. V shed 6 bases and J shed 1 base, with 12 bases lying between them. The CDR3 is made up of 14 amino acids. Germline loops: CDR1 ENHRY, CDR2 SYGVKD. Here the CDR3 reads CAIREAGPQETQYF. The CDR3 nucleotides read TGTGCCATCAGAGAGGCCGGACCCCAAGAGACCCAGTACTTC.

V usage is TRBV30 and J usage is TRBJ1-1, with a tentative D call TRBD1 (6 bases). This CDR3 is built from 13 residues. V lost 0 bases to trimming and J lost 7 bases, with 12 bases between them. CDR1 and CDR2 from the germline V gene are GTSNPN and SVGIG (reference sequence). Here the CDR3 reads CAWSVLGGREAFF. As DNA, the CDR3 is TGTGCCTGGAGTGTATTAGGGGGACGTGAAGCTTTCTTT.

This sequence joins TRBV12-5 and TRBJ2-4; D perhaps matches TRBD1 (6 bases). V lost 6 bases and J 8 bases, leaving 20 bases between the germline ends. In germline, CDR1 is LGHNT, CDR2 FRNRAP. This CDR3 has 15 amino acids. CDR3 nucleotide sequence: TGTGCTAGTGGCCCCCGGGACACTCCCGAAGACATTCAGTACTTC. Translated, it gives CASGPRDTPEDIQYF.

CDR3 DNA: TGTGCCAGCAGCCGCGTTCCGACGGGGGGCTTATACAATGAGCAGTTCTTC. Amino acid sequence: CASSRVPTGGLYNEQFF. The chain combines TRBV9 with TRBJ2-1; possibly TRBD2 for D (7 bases). Trimming took off 4 bases at V and 4 bases at J, with 21 bases between the two ends. The CDR3 covers 17 residues. Germline V gives CDR1 SGDLS, CDR2 YYNGEE.

This clone showed up just a few times. This rearrangement joins TRBV10-2 to TRBJ1-1; D unclear. This CDR3 comprises 12 residues. The ends were cut back, 4 bases at V and 1 base at J, with 4 bases in the middle. CDR1 WSHSY and CDR2 SAAADI come from the germline V gene. The CDR3 protein is CASSVENTEAFF. CDR3 bases: TGCGCCAGCAGTGTTGAGAACACTGAAGCTTTCTTT.